This T cell receptor (beta chain) came from a study of blood T cell repertoires in COVID-19. About the study: Specimens from acute and convalescent COVID-19 originated in the United States, Italy and Spain. T cells, B-cell-depleted T cells, or PBMCs provided the cDNA or gDNA that served as material.

Per the original data handling: Counts of nucleated cells, estimated from reference gene primer amplification, were obtained. Repertoires were generated with immunoSEQ multiplex PCR, while TCRdb's copy carries only in-frame clones and drops some. V, J and clone size reflect that table, while D and trimming were determined from the DNA. Of over 250,000 clones in the sample, 90% were seen once. The CDR3 consists of 14 residues. Trimming cost V 7 bases and J 1 base, with 12 bases left between them. The germline CDR1 and CDR2 sequences are SGHDT and YYEEEE. The sequenced material came from peripheral blood. The receptor comes from a woman in her 50s with COVID-19, enrolled during active disease. J is TRBJ1-5 and V is TRBV5-6; tentatively, D is TRBD1 (5 bases). CDR3 in DNA: TGTGCCAGCGGCCAGGGATACAGCAATCAGCCCCAGCATTTT. It codes for CASGQGYSNQPQHF. The full variable domain, its missing parts supplied by reference TRBV5-6 and TRBJ1-5, is DAGVTQSPTHLIKTRGQQVTLRCSPKSGHDTVSWYQQALGQGPQFIFQYYEEEERQRGNFPDRFSGHQFPNYSSELNVNALLLGDSALYLCASGQGYSNQPQHFGDGTRLSIL.